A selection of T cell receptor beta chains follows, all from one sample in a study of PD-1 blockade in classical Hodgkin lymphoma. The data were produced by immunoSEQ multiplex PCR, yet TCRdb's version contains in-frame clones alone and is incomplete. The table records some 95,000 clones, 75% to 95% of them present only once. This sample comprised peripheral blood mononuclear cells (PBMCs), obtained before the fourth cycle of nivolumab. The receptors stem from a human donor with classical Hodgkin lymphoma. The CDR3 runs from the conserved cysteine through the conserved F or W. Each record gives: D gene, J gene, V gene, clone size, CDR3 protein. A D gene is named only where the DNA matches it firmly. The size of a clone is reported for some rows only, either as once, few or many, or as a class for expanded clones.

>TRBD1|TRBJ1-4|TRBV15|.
CASGQGNEKLFF
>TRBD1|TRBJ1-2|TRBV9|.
CASSVGRRGQVYGYTF
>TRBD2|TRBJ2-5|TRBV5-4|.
CASSLGTTQETQYF
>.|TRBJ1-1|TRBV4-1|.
CASSQEESGAFFDTEAFF
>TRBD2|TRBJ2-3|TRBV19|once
CASTFTSGTDTQYF
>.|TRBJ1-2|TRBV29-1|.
CSVERAGTNGYTF
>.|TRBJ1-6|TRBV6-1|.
CASSLGRDSPLHF
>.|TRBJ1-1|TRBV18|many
CASSPRPTAGVMNTEAFF
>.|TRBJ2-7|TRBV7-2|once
CASSLGDLVKQYF
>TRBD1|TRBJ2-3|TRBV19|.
CASKSGTGWGDTQYF
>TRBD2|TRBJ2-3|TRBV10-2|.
CASSETSGGRQYF
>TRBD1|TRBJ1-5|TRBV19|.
CASSIVTGQRNQPQHF
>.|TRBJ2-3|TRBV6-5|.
CASSYIGVDTQYF
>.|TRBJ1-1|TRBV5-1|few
CASSFVTANTEAFF
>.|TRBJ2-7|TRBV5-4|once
CASSSQGAGAYEQYF
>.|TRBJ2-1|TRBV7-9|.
CASSLASRKQFF
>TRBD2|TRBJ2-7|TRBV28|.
CASSHQRGTIF
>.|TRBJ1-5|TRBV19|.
CASSSNRDQPQHF
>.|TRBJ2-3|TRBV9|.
CASSVWGAKTDTQYF
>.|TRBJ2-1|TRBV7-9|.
CASSAPVWGPIGVYNEQFF
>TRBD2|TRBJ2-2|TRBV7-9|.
CASTPERGAHTGELFF
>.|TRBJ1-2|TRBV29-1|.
CSVVGEGGYTF
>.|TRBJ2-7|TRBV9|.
CASSVAAGTNYEQYF
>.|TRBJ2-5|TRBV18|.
CASWGETQYF
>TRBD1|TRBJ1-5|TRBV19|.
CASSPGTGTRNQPQHF
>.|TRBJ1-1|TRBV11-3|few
CASSLGLGSHTEAFF
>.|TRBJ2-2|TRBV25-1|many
CASSELNRFAGELFF
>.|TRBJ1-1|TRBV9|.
CASSVAGHMNTEAFF
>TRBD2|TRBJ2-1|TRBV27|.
CASSLVPYGGGYNEQFF
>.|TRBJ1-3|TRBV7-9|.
CASSYELRDNSGNTIYF
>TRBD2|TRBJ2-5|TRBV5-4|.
CASSRLASRETQYF
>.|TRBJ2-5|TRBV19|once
CASSIVGSAYSDQYF
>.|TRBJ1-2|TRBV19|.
CASSGGGDYGYTF
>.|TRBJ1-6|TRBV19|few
CATDTGSSYNSPLHF
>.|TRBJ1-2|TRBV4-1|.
CASSPTWTVGFPYTF
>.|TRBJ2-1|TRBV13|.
CASSWGSGSYNEQFF
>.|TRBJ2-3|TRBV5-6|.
CASSFGQYTDTQYF
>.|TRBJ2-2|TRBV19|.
CASSIQGPSTGELFF
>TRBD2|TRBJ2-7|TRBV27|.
CASSFTSGGSYEQYF
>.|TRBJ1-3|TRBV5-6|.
CASSLPAGGSGNTIYF
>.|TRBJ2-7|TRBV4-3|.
CASSQDFISYEQYF
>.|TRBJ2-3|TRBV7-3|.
CASSAQGGGENGQYF
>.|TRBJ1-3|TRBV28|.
CASGTMTASGNTIYF
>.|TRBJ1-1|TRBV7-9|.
CASSFSYEAFF
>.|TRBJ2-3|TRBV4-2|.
CASSVGLHTDTQYF
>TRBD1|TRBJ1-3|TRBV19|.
CASSGRRGPGNTIYF
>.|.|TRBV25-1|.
CASSSKGSYEQYF
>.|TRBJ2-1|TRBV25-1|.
CASSDRARSYNEQFF